These 15 T cell receptor beta chains share one sample of origin, sequenced in a study of T cells in Graves' hyperthyroidism and ophthalmopathy (dated by TCRdb to 2018 to 2020). Library preparation was by multiplex PCR. The sequencer was an Illumina HiSeq 2000. The TCR beta CDR3 regions were amplified from the RNA transcripts. The TCR CDR3 was subjected to a first round of RT-PCR using the HTBI primer set and the Qiagen OneStep RT-PCR kit. TCRdb ran its own pipeline on the public reads, namely fastp trimming at Q25 and MiXCR clone calling, and kept in-frame beta chains. Under each unique CDR3 protein, matching rows form one entry showing the most common genes and DNA. The sample contains about 300,000 distinct CDR3 sequences, roughly a fifth of them found a single time. The ten biggest clones cover about 35% of the sample. The material sequenced was blood. The receptors derive from a man aged 45-65 years with Graves' ophthalmopathy.

There are many counts of this clonotype. V gene TRBV7-8 combines with J gene TRBJ1-1; the D gene is possibly TRBD1 (5 bases). V was trimmed by 5 bases and J by 1 base, leaving 14 bases between them. The CDR3 length is 15 residues. Germline CDR1 is SGHVS and CDR2 is FQNEAQ. The CDR3 coding sequence is TGTGCCAGCAGCATTGGACCCGGGGCGAACACTGAAGCTTTCTTT. Amino acids: CASSIGPGANTEAFF.

V gene TRBV27 combines with J gene TRBJ2-1; no clear D. Trimming took 6 bases from V and 10 from J, leaving 16 bases between them. There are 13 residues in the CDR3. Germline lookup yields CDR1 MNHEY and CDR2 SMNVEV (reference sequence). The CDR3 loop reads CASSLFLGGEQFF. For the CDR3, the DNA is TGTGCCAGCAGCCTCTTTTTGGGTGGGGAGCAGTTCTTC.

This clonotype was seen many times. The chain carries TRBV5-4 and TRBJ2-1; TRBD1 agrees at 11 bases. Germline CDR1 and CDR2: SGHNT and YYREEE (reference sequence). V was pared by 4 bases and J by 10 bases, with 10 bases of the junction left unmatched. The CDR3 runs to 15 residues. The CDR3 loop is CASSDRDRGGREQFF. The CDR3 coding sequence is TGTGCCAGCAGCGACCGGGACAGGGGGGGTCGGGAGCAGTTCTTC.

This clonotype was recorded only once. The chain links TRBV6-1 to TRBJ2-7; weak D call: TRBD2 (6 bases). Trimming removed 7 bases at V and 7 bases at J, with 17 bases between. Germline CDR1 and CDR2: MNHNS and SASEGT. The CDR3 runs to 13 residues. The CDR3: CASNRPGRGEQYF. The CDR3 DNA reads as TGTGCCAGCAACCGCCCCGGACGGGGGGAGCAGTACTTC.

This clonotype has at least ten counts. The chain uses TRBV2 and TRBJ1-4, with D unresolved. CDR1 is SNHLY and CDR2 is FYNNEI in the germline V gene. CDR3 size: 14 residues. Trimming cost V 7 bases and J 5 bases, with 14 bases left between them. In DNA, the CDR3 is TGTGCCAGCAATCCTGATCGGCAGAATGAAAAACTGTTTTTT. The encoded protein is CASNPDRQNEKLFF.

This clonotype was detected a few times. The chain has TRBV7-9 and TRBJ2-2; D remains unclear. The CDR3 loop spans 14 amino acids. Germline-derived CDR1 and CDR2 are SEHNR and FQNEAQ (reference sequence). V dropped 8 bases and J dropped 1 base, with 11 bases sitting between them. DNA for the CDR3: TGTGCCAGCGGTCGACACCAGAACACCGGGGAGCTGTTTTTT. It translates to CASGRHQNTGELFF.

This clonotype was observed a few times. The CDR3 bases are TGTGCCAGCAGCTTAAGAGGGGGGTACGAGCAGTACTTC. Amino acids: CASSLRGGYEQYF. This sequence joins TRBV5-4 and TRBJ2-7, with D possibly called TRBD1 or TRBD2 (6 bases each). Germline V gene data show CDR1 as SGHNT and CDR2 as YYREEE (reference sequence). Trimming pared 2 bases from V and 4 bases from J, leaving 10 bases between. The CDR3 spans 13 residues.

The rearrangement joins TRBV28 to TRBJ1-1, with 8 bases identical to TRBD1. The CDR3 spans 16 residues. CDR1 is MDHEN and CDR2 is SYDVKM in the germline V gene. V lost 5 bases to trimming and J lost 3 bases; unmatched junction nucleotides: 11. CDR3 region: CASSLSQQGGYTEAFF. CDR3 sequence (DNA): TGTGCCAGCAGTCTATCTCAACAGGGGGGGTACACTGAAGCTTTCTTT.

This clonotype was recorded at least ten times. The rearrangement uses TRBV11-2 and TRBJ2-2; D gene ambiguous. This CDR3 contains 15 residues. V was cut by 1 base and J by 5 bases, with 11 bases left in between. The germline V gene has CDR1 SGHAT and CDR2 FQNNGV. This chain's CDR3 is CASSLVTPATGELFF. CDR3 in DNA: TGTGCCAGCAGCTTAGTAACTCCCGCTACCGGGGAGCTGTTTTTT.

The chain employs TRBV20-1 and TRBJ2-7; TRBD1 aligns across 7 bases. CDR1 DFQATT and CDR2 SNEGSKA come from the germline V gene (reference sequence). V trimming: 6 bases; J trimming: 4 bases; junction bases outside the gene matches: 9. CDR3 length: 13 amino acids. This CDR3 reads CSASDRFSYEQYF. CDR3 DNA sequence: TGCAGTGCCTCGGACAGGTTTTCTTACGAGCAGTACTTC.

The chain uses TRBV2 and TRBJ2-2, with 9 nucleotides matching TRBD2. J was trimmed by 3 bases and V by 6 bases; bases with no gene match: 5. CDR1 and CDR2 from the germline V gene are SNHLY and FYNNEI. The CDR3 extends over 15 amino acids. In DNA, the CDR3 is TGTGCCAGCAGGCCTAGCGGGATAGACACCGGGGAGCTGTTTTTT. Translated, it gives CASRPSGIDTGELFF.

Concerning this clonotype itself: Compared with germline, one end of the junction differs, possibly owing to a read error. The chain couples TRBV20-1 to TRBJ2-7; 12 nucleotides match TRBD2. The CDR3 is 18 amino acids. The germline V gene has CDR1 DFQATT and CDR2 SNEGSKA (reference sequence). CDR3 protein: CSARAQTSGSISPYEQYF. The CDR3 nucleotides are TGCAGCGCTAGAGCCCAGACTAGCGGGAGTATTAGCCCCTACGAGCAGTACTTC.

V is TRBV7-2 and J is TRBJ2-5; TRBD2 matches 9 bases. The CDR3 extends over 18 amino acids. CDR1 is SGHTA, CDR2 FQGNSA, per germline. The ends lost 3 bases at V and 5 bases at J; junction bases unmatched: 16. CDR3 loop: CASSFYPLAGPDEETQYF. CDR3 nucleotide sequence: TGTGCCAGCAGCTTCTACCCTCTAGCGGGACCCGATGAGGAGACCCAGTACTTC.

The gene calls are TRBV11-3 and TRBJ2-1, with TRBD2 matching over 11 bases. Looked up from germline, CDR1 is SGHNT and CDR2 is YENEEA. This CDR3 comprises 15 residues. After removal of 5 bases from V and 5 bases from J, the junction contained 5 bases not matched to a gene. CDR3 bases: TGTGCCAGCAGCGGGGGACTAGCGGCTAACAATGAGCAGTTCTTC. Residues: CASSGGLAANNEQFF.

This clonotype was seen ten or more times. The chain joins TRBV28 to TRBJ1-1; D gene unclear. There are 12 residues in the CDR3. The germline CDR1 and CDR2 sequences are MDHEN and SYDVKM. Deletions cut 6 bases from V and 6 bases from J, with 11 bases between. CDR3 sequence: CASSDGEAEAFF. The CDR3 region has the DNA TGTGCCAGCAGCGACGGCGAAGCTGAAGCTTTCTTT.